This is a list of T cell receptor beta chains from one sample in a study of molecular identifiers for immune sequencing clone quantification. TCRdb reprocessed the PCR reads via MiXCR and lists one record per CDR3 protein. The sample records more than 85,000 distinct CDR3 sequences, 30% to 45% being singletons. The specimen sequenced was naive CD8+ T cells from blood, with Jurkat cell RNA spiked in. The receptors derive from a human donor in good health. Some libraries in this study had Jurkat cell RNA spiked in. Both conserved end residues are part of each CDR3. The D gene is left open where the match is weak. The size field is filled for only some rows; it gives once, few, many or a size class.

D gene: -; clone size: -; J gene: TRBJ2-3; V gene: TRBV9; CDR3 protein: CASSGVRSTDTQYF; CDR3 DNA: TGTGCCAGCAGCGGTGTAAGAAGCACAGATACGCAGTATTTT
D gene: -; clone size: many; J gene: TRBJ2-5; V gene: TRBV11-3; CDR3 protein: CASSLSLVETQYF; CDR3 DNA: TGTGCCAGCAGCTTATCCCTGGTCGAGACCCAGTACTTC
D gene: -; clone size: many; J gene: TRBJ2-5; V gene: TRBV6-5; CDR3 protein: CASSWPQETQYF; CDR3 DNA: TGTGCCAGCAGCTGGCCCCAAGAGACCCAGTACTTC
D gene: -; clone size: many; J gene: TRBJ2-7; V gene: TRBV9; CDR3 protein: CASSVAGLEQYF; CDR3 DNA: TGTGCCAGCAGCGTAGCTGGGCTCGAGCAGTACTTC
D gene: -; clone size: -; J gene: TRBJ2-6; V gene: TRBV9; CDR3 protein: CARSPVSGANVLPF; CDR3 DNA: TGTGCCCGCAGCCCCGTCTCTGGGGCCAACGTCCTGCCTTTC
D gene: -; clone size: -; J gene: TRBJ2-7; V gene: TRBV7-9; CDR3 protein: CASTLLSTYEQYF; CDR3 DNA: TGTGCCAGCACCCTACTTTCAACCTACGAGCAGTACTTC
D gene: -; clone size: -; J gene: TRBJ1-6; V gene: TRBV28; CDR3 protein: CASSLWGNNSPLHF; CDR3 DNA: TGTGCCAGCAGTTTATGGGGAAATAATTCACCCCTCCACTTT
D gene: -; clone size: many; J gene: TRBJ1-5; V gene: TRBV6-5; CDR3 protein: CASSPAGGNQPQHF; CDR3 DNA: TGTGCCAGCAGTCCCGCAGGGGGCAATCAGCCCCAGCATTTT
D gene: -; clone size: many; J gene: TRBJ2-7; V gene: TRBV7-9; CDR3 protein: CASSPRGADEQYF; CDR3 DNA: TGTGCCAGCAGCCCCCGGGGGGCAGACGAGCAGTACTTC
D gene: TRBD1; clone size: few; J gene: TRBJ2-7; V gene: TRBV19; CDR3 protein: CASSRGQPRDEQYF; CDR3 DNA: TGTGCCAGTAGTAGGGGACAGCCCCGGGACGAGCAGTACTTC
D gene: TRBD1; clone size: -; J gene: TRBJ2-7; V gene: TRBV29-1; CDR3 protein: CSVVQGDKYEQYF; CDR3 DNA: TGCAGCGTTGTTCAGGGGGATAAATACGAGCAGTACTTC
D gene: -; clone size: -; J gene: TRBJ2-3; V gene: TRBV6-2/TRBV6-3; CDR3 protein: CASSYRGASTDTQNF; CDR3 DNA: TGTGCCAGCAGTTACCGGGGTGCAAGCACAGATACGCAGAATTTT
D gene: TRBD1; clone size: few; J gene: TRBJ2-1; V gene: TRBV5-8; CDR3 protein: CASSAGQGVLDEQFF; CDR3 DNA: TGTGCCAGCAGCGCGGGACAGGGGGTTTTGGATGAGCAGTTCTTC
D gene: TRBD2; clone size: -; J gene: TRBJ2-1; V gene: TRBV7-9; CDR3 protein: CATFNGLAISDEQFF; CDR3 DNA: TGTGCCACATTTAACGGACTAGCGATATCCGATGAGCAGTTCTTC
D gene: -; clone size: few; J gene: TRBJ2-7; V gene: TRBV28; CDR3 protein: CASSLPLSYEQYF; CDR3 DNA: TGTGCCAGCAGTCTGCCACTCAGCTACGAGCAGTACTTC